This T cell receptor beta chain was sequenced for a study of CD8 T cells in ankylosing spondylitis (TCRdb year 2017). For the wider study: The study profiled T cell receptor beta repertoires in healthy donors and ankylosing spondylitis patients to find disease-linked TCR variants. Peripheral blood was sampled, and synovial fluid was additionally collected from ankylosing spondylitis patients. The whole study cohort included 90 to 120 healthy donors and 25 ankylosing spondylitis patients.

A remark on this clonotype: The antigen it binds to is not known. The sample holds no much larger clone one base away, and base qualities are not on file.

Reads for this sample came from an Illumina HiSeq 2500. Quantitative 5'-RACE with molecular barcodes was the method used to prepare the TCR beta libraries. Processing in the source paper ran as follows. To identify disease-linked TCR variants, a new computational method was used, one built on a probabilistic model of VDJ rearrangement. TCRdb redid the processing of the public reads, applying fastp at Q25 and MiXCR, and retained in-frame beta chains. Each CDR3 protein appears once, grouped with its most common genes and DNA. These V and J calls derive from TCRdb rather than the authors' analysis. Here the sample has 200,000 or so distinct CDR3 sequences; 10% to 15% occur a single time. Jointly, the top ten make up 11% of the sample. Points the paper makes about the study in general: Some of the motif variants had been reported before in the synovial fluid and blood of reactive arthritis patients, a finding that suggests common disease-initiation mechanisms. A TCR beta motif of eight highly homologous amino acid variants appeared characteristic of blood from ankylosing spondylitis patients. In peripheral blood, the disease-linked clones were found at relatively low frequencies and had a CD8+ phenotype. The disease-linked clones were reported to be significantly enriched in matched synovial fluid samples from ankylosing spondylitis patients.

The receptor was derived from a female donor with ankylosing spondylitis or in good health (not recorded which). What was sequenced was blood, either unsorted or a sorted T cell fraction (not recorded which).

The CDR3 sequence is CASSAGYENTEAFF. The DNA sequence is as follows: TGTGCCAGCTCAGCAGGTTATGAGAACACTGAAGCTTTCTTT. This chain joins TRBV18 to TRBJ1-1; there is no confident call for the D gene. For CDR1 and CDR2, the germline V gene lists KGHSH and LQKENI. The CDR3 starts with the cysteine, ends with the phenylalanine, and has 14 residues. The read is trimmed to its CDR3 DNA, 42 bases read in frame from base 1. V is clipped by 5 bases and J by 1 base, and the sequence between their germline boundaries is 11 bases long.